A single sample gave rise to the 32 T cell receptor beta chains below, sequenced in a study of PD-1 blockade in mismatch repair-deficient tumors (dated by TCRdb to the late 2010s). The library was produced with the immunoSEQ multiplex PCR assay. TCRdb took this table from immuneACCESS and kept in-frame rearrangements with V and J called. Such tables lack part of the clones; where checked against another copy, unresolved V genes explain under half of the gap, and the rest is unexplained. For this sample the table gives 130,000 or so clones, of which about 85% were detected only once. The ten most abundant clones make up 13% of the sample. The specimen comprised peripheral blood, sampled 44 weeks after starting pembrolizumab. Receptor source: an adult with mismatch repair-deficient cancer.

The V and J genes are TRBV7-9 and TRBJ1-5; D not certain. The V gene lost 1 base and the J gene lost 7 bases, with 5 bases spanning the gap. The CDR3 spans 12 residues. Per the germline V gene, CDR1 is SEHNR and CDR2 is FQNEAQ (reference sequence). The CDR3 region is CASSLGSQPQHF. The DNA of the CDR3 is TGTGCCAGCAGCTTAGGGAGCCAGCCCCAGCATTTT.

For the CDR3, the DNA is TGTGCCAGCAGACAAGCTGGGGGGAAAGGAGGTGGCTACACCTTC. Amino acid sequence: CASRQAGGKGGGYTF. This chain joins TRBV7-9 and TRBJ1-2, with D perhaps TRBD1 (5 bases). CDR1 and CDR2 from the germline V gene are SEHNR and FQNEAQ (reference sequence). The V end was cut by 6 bases, the J end by 7 bases, with 21 bases between. The CDR3 spans 15 residues.

The CDR3, as DNA: TGTGCCATCAGTGAGTCTGTGGGGAAAGTTCTAGTCTACGAGCAGTACTTC. This sequence encodes CAISESVGKVLVYEQYF. This chain joins TRBV10-3 and TRBJ2-7; D is unclear. V lost 0 bases and J 3 bases, leaving 18 bases between the germline ends. The CDR3 spans 17 residues. The germline V gene encodes CDR1 ENHRY and CDR2 SYGVKD.

J is TRBJ2-2 and V is TRBV18, with D perhaps TRBD1 or TRBD2 (5 bases each). This CDR3 has 15 residues. Germline V gives CDR1 KGHSH, CDR2 LQKENI. Trimming cost V 8 bases and J 5 bases, with 18 bases left between them. The CDR3 region has the DNA TGTGCCAGCCGTGTGAGGGGCGCTTGGACCGGGGAGCTGTTTTTT. Its protein is CASRVRGAWTGELFF.

This chain connects TRBV5-4 to TRBJ2-7; a possible D gene is TRBD1 (5 bases). The CDR3 has 13 amino acids. Looked up from germline, CDR1 is SGHNT and CDR2 is YYREEE (reference sequence). V was shortened by 3 bases and J by 4 bases, with 11 bases between the two germline ends. DNA of the CDR3: TGTGCCAGCAGCTGGGCGGACACGTACGAGCAGTACTTC. Translating gives CASSWADTYEQYF.

This chain links TRBV9 with TRBJ2-1, with TRBD2 matching over 8 bases. The junction had 5 bases not matched to a gene; V was cut back by 4 bases and J by 2 bases. Germline assignment: CDR1 SGDLS and CDR2 YYNGEE. CDR3 length equals 15 residues. DNA for the CDR3: TGTGCCAGCAGCCCCCAGGGACTAGCCTACAATGAGCAGTTCTTC. It is translated as CASSPQGLAYNEQFF.

V usage is TRBV10-3 and J usage is TRBJ2-7, with D hard to call. The V gene's germline CDR1 is ENHRY and CDR2 SYGVKD. V lost 1 base and J lost 7, with 17 bases in between. The CDR3 totals 15 residues. CDR3 DNA: TGTGCCATCAGTGAGTTGAATATGGGGATGGAGGAGCAGTACTTC. Translated: CAISELNMGMEEQYF.

The chain joins TRBV6-5 to TRBJ1-1; D not resolved. Germline CDR1 is MNHEY and CDR2 is SVGAGI. The CDR3 contains 15 residues. Trimming took off 0 bases at V and 5 bases at J, with 13 bases between the two ends. CDR3 region: CASSYSIRPGTEAFF. CDR3 coding DNA: TGTGCCAGCAGTTACTCGATAAGGCCTGGGACTGAAGCTTTCTTT.

This clone turned up a few times. This chain uses TRBV19 with TRBJ2-7; 12 positions match TRBD2. Germline V gene data show CDR1 as LNHDA and CDR2 as SQIVND (reference sequence). The CDR3 totals 14 residues. J gave up 0 bases and V 6 bases, and 0 bases lay outside the gene matches. CDR3 DNA: TGTGCCAGTAGGACTAGCGGGAGCTCCTACGAGCAGTACTTC. The encoded protein is CASRTSGSSYEQYF.

This clone was recorded a few times. This sequence joins TRBV9 and TRBJ2-2; D is unclear. The germline V gene has CDR1 SGDLS and CDR2 YYNGEE. The CDR3 is made up of 12 amino acids. With 0 bases removed from V and 5 bases from J, the gap between germline ends came to 2 bases. The CDR3 reads CASSVGTGELFF. The CDR3 nucleotides are TGTGCCAGCAGCGTAGGGACCGGGGAGCTGTTTTTT.

The chain combines TRBV5-6 with TRBJ2-7; the D is unclear. Deletions cut 1 base from V and 2 bases from J, with 19 bases between. Germline V lookup: CDR1 SGHDT, CDR2 YYEEEE. The CDR3 sequence is 17 residues long. CDR3 coding DNA: TGTGCCAGCAGCTTGTGGTATCGATTCGGTGATGCCTACGAGCAGTACTTC. Protein: CASSLWYRFGDAYEQYF.

The chain combines TRBV28 with TRBJ2-2; 14 bases match TRBD2. Germline assignment: CDR1 MDHEN and CDR2 SYDVKM. V shed 5 bases, J shed 8 bases, and the junction held 7 bases outside the gene matches. This CDR3 contains 16 residues. CDR3: CASSPTSGRASGELFF. CDR3 nucleotides: TGTGCCAGCAGTCCGACTAGCGGGAGGGCCTCTGGGGAGCTGTTTTTT.

The chain is built from TRBV7-2 and TRBJ2-1, with a tentative D call TRBD2 (6 bases). Trimming left V 0 bases short and J 7 bases short, with 7 bases between. The CDR3 sequence is 13 residues long. The germline gives CDR1 SGHTA, CDR2 FQGNSA. This CDR3 is CASSLARGNEQFF. The CDR3 nucleotides are TGTGCCAGCAGCTTAGCCCGGGGGAATGAGCAGTTCTTC. Supplemented by reference TRBV7-2 and TRBJ2-1, the full variable domain reads GAGVSQSPSNKVTEKGKDVELRCDPISGHTALYWYRQSLGQGLEFLIYFQGNSAPDKSGLPSDRFSAERTGGSVSTLTIQRTQQEDSAVYLCASSLARGNEQFFGPGTRLTVL.

The chain recombines TRBV5-5 with TRBJ2-1, with TRBD2 matching 7 bases. Trimming cost V 1 base and J 9 bases; bases outside gene matches: 10. The CDR3 is made up of 15 amino acids. In germline, CDR1 is SGHKS, CDR2 YYEKEE (reference sequence). The CDR3 protein is CASSLWEGLGREQFF. CDR3 DNA sequence: TGTGCCAGCAGCTTGTGGGAGGGCCTAGGCCGTGAGCAGTTCTTC.

This clone was found once. V gene TRBV6-1 combines with J gene TRBJ2-3; D uncertain. The germline V gene has CDR1 MNHNS and CDR2 SASEGT. This CDR3 contains 14 residues. Trimming removed 8 bases at V and 0 bases at J, with 12 bases between. CDR3 protein: CASSPGLSTDTQYF. The CDR3 DNA is TGTGCCAGCTCTCCGGGTCTGAGCACAGATACGCAGTATTTT.

This rearrangement joins TRBV18 to TRBJ1-2; TRBD1 agrees at 9 bases. The CDR3 runs to 14 residues. Germline lookup yields CDR1 KGHSH and CDR2 LQKENI. Losses at the gene ends were 4 bases for V and 6 bases for J; bases not matched to a gene: 6. CDR3 DNA: TGTGCCAGCTCACAATCCGGGACAGGGAATGGCTACACCTTC. It yields the protein CASSQSGTGNGYTF.

This chain links TRBV6-6 with TRBJ2-5; 8 bases fit TRBD1. The germline V gene has CDR1 MNHNY and CDR2 SVGAGI (reference sequence). CDR3 length: 15 residues. The V segment lost 5 bases and the J segment 9 bases; nucleotides outside the gene matches: 14. The CDR3 loop is CASSAQNRGTMAQYF. Here the CDR3 DNA reads TGTGCCAGCAGTGCACAAAACAGGGGGACCATGGCCCAGTACTTC.

The genes are TRBV19 and TRBJ1-5; D is unresolved. Germline lookup yields CDR1 LNHDA and CDR2 SQIVND (reference sequence). V was clipped by 3 bases and J by 0 bases, with 9 bases between them. This CDR3 contains 15 residues. The DNA for the CDR3 is TGTGCCAGTAGTATTCTGTTAAATAGCAATCAGCCCCAGCATTTT. Its protein is CASSILLNSNQPQHF.

The J gene is TRBJ1-3, the V gene TRBV11-2; D is unclear. The germline V and J ends were trimmed by 0 bases and 4 bases, with 4 bases remaining between them. CDR1 and CDR2 (germline): SGHAT, FQNNGV. This CDR3 comprises 13 residues. In DNA, the CDR3 is TGTGCCAGCAGCTTAGATCCCGGAAACACCATATATTTT. Protein sequence: CASSLDPGNTIYF. Combining the CDR3 with reference TRBV11-2 and TRBJ1-3 gives the whole variable domain EAGVAQSPRYKIIEKRQSVAFWCNPISGHATLYWYQQILGQGPKLLIQFQNNGVVDDSQLPKDRFSAERLKGVDSTLKIQPAKLEDSAVYLCASSLDPGNTIYFGEGSWLTVV.

The rearrangement joins TRBV6-1 to TRBJ2-5; TRBD1 matches 7 bases. The J call may be mistaken, given a closer DNA end match to TRBJ2-7. The CDR3 contains 15 residues. Germline CDR1 is MNHNS and CDR2 is SASEGT. The CDR3 is CASSRHRDSLYEQYF. CDR3 nucleotide sequence: TGTGCCAGCAGTCGACACCGGGACAGCTTATACGAGCAGTACTTC.

This clone was observed once. This chain uses TRBV5-4 with TRBJ2-2; possible D gene TRBD1, 6 bases. Germline V gene lookup returns CDR1 SGHNT and CDR2 YYREEE (reference sequence). The V gene lost 6 bases and the J gene lost 7 bases, with 10 bases spanning the gap. CDR3 length equals 12 residues. CDR3 in DNA: TGTGCCAGCAACAGGGTTAGCGGGGAGCTGTTTTTT. This sequence encodes CASNRVSGELFF.

The genes are TRBV9 and TRBJ2-7; unclear D gene. The ends were cut back, 0 bases at V and 5 bases at J, with 3 bases in the middle. This CDR3 spans 11 amino acids. From germline, CDR1 is SGDLS and CDR2 YYNGEE. DNA for the CDR3: TGTGCCAGCAGCGTAGAGGACGAGCAGTACTTC. Translation: CASSVEDEQYF.

This clone was counted a single time. This chain connects TRBV15 to TRBJ2-1; 9 bases line up with TRBD2. With V trimmed by 3 bases and J by 9 bases, 9 bases remained unmatched. Germline-derived CDR1 and CDR2 are LNHNV and YYDKDF (reference sequence). CDR3 length: 15 residues. In nucleotides, the CDR3 is TGTGCCACCAGCAGGGCGGGAGGGTCCGTAGGTGAGCAGTTCTTC. It translates to CATSRAGGSVGEQFF.

The chain joins TRBV15 to TRBJ1-2, with 9 bases aligning to TRBD1. The CDR3 consists of 12 residues. In germline, CDR1 is LNHNV, CDR2 YYDKDF (reference sequence). V was pared by 4 bases and J by 7 bases, with 1 base of the junction left unmatched. The CDR3 reads CATSTTGGGYTF. CDR3 sequence (DNA): TGTGCCACCAGCACGACAGGGGGTGGCTACACCTTC.

This chain connects TRBV5-1 to TRBJ2-6; D gene unclear. This CDR3 spans 17 amino acids. In germline, CDR1 is SGHRS, CDR2 YFSETQ. V was pared by 1 base and J by 0 bases, with 11 bases between. The CDR3 reads CASSLSAGSSGANVLTF. CDR3 DNA: TGCGCCAGCAGCTTGTCGGCCGGATCCTCTGGGGCCAACGTCCTGACTTTC.

Only one count was recorded for this clone. V usage is TRBV4-1 and J usage is TRBJ2-4; D unclear. The V end lost 1 base, the J end lost 0 bases, and 13 bases lay between the germline ends. This CDR3 has 17 amino acids. The V gene's germline CDR1 is MGHRA and CDR2 YSYEKL. The CDR3 spells CASSQGSAFLAKNIQYF. The CDR3 DNA sequence: TGCGCCAGCAGCCAAGGGTCCGCCTTTCTAGCCAAAAACATTCAGTACTTC.

The gene calls are TRBV5-1 and TRBJ2-7; 13 nucleotides match TRBD2. J gave up 3 bases and V 4 bases, and 19 bases lay outside the gene matches. The V gene's germline CDR1 is SGHRS and CDR2 YFSETQ. The CDR3 spans 20 residues. In DNA, the CDR3 is TGCGCCAGCAGCCCCGGACTAGCGGGAGACGGGTTCATGGGGCTCTACGAGCAGTACTTC. This translates into CASSPGLAGDGFMGLYEQYF.

This rearrangement joins TRBV7-2 to TRBJ1-2; the match to TRBD1 covers 9 bases. The CDR3 has 17 amino acids. Trimming removed 4 bases from V and 6 bases from J; junction bases left unmatched: 15. Germline V gene lookup returns CDR1 SGHTA and CDR2 FQGNSA. CDR3 sequence: CASSSPGQGFPQNGYTF. The CDR3 DNA reads as TGTGCCAGCAGCTCTCCGGGACAGGGTTTTCCCCAGAATGGCTACACCTTC.

The chain has TRBV2 and TRBJ2-1, with TRBD1 matching 10 bases. CDR1 and CDR2 from the germline V gene are SNHLY and FYNNEI. The CDR3 sequence is 15 residues long. Trimming took 6 bases from V and 4 from J; bases not matched to a gene: 6. The CDR3 sequence is CASSAGTGVYNEQFF. CDR3 DNA: TGTGCCAGCAGCGCCGGGACAGGGGTTTACAATGAGCAGTTCTTC.

The V and J genes are TRBV7-2 and TRBJ2-3, with a possible D match to TRBD2 (5 bases). In germline, CDR1 is SGHTA, CDR2 FQGNSA. This CDR3 has 16 residues. Trimming removed 1 base from V and 0 bases from J, with 11 bases in between. This CDR3 reads CASSLERSSSTDTQYF. The CDR3 nucleotides read TGTGCCAGCAGCTTAGAGCGGAGCTCTAGCACAGATACGCAGTATTTT.

The chain uses TRBV25-1 and TRBJ2-3; possible D gene TRBD2, 5 bases. The CDR3 has 17 amino acids. Germline V lookup: CDR1 MGHDK, CDR2 SYGVNS. Trimming shortened V by 4 bases and J by 2 bases, and 19 bases separated the two germline ends. CDR3 amino acids: CASSGPRLAGPTDTQYF. CDR3 nucleotides: TGTGCCAGCAGTGGCCCCCGTCTGGCGGGCCCCACAGATACGCAGTATTTT.

The chain has TRBV6-5 and TRBJ2-3; 9 positions agree with TRBD1. Germline assignment: CDR1 MNHEY and CDR2 SVGAGI. Trimming cost V 10 bases and J 4 bases; bases outside gene matches: 6. This CDR3 is built from 13 residues. The CDR3 protein is CANQQGAADTQYF. As DNA, the CDR3 is TGTGCCAACCAACAGGGGGCCGCAGATACGCAGTATTTT.